This T cell receptor beta chain is drawn from a study of T cell repertoires in cytomegalovirus infection. In TCRdb, the reads were re-called with MiXCR into one record per CDR3 protein. The repertoire holds 450,000 to 650,000 distinct CDR3 sequences, with almost 40% as singletons. With respect to this clonotype: What it recognizes is unknown.

V shed 5 bases and J 6 bases; nucleotides not matched to a gene: 5. Germline V gene sequence: CDR1 SGHTA, CDR2 FQGNSA. CDR3 length: 13 residues. The sequencing used cultured PBMCs, collected from culture after CMV antigen stimulation. The chain couples TRBV7-2 to TRBJ2-7, with 9 bases identical to TRBD1. The sequence derives from a human donor in good health (CMV status not recorded). Some clones in this sample may be carry-over from other donors' samples. CDR3 amino acids: CASSRQGQGEQYF. The CDR3 DNA sequence: TGTGCCAGCAGCCGTCAGGGACAGGGCGAGCAGTACTTC. The full variable domain, its missing parts supplied by reference TRBV7-2 and TRBJ2-7, is GAGVSQSPSNKVTEKGKDVELRCDPISGHTALYWYRQSLGQGLEFLIYFQGNSAPDKSGLPSDRFSAERTGGSVSTLTIQRTQQEDSAVYLCASSRQGQGEQYFGPGTRLTVT.